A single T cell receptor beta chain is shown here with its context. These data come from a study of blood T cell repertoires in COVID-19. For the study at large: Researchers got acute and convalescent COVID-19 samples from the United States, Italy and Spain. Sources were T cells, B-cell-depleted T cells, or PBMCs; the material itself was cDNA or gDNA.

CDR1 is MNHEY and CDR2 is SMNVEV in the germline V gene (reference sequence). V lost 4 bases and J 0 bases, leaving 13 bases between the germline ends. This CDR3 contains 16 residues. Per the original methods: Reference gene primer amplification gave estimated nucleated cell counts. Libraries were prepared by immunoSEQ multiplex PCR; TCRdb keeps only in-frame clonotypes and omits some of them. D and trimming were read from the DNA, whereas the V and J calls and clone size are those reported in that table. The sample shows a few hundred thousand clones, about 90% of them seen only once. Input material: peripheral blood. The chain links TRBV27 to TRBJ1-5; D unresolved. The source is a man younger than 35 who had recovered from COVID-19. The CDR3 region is CASSSAVPDSNQPQHF. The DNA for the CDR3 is TGTGCCAGCAGTTCCGCAGTGCCCGATAGCAATCAGCCCCAGCATTTT.